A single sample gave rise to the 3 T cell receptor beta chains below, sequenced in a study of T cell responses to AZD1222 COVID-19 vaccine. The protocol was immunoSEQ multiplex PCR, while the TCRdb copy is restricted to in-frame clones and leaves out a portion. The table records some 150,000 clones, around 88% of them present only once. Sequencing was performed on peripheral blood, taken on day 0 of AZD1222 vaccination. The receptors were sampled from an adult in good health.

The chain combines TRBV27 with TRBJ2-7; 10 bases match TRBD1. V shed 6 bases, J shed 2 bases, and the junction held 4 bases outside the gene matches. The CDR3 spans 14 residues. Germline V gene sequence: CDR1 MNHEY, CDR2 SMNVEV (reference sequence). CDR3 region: CASRRQGATYEQYF. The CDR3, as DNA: TGTGCCAGCAGGCGACAGGGGGCAACCTACGAGCAGTACTTC.

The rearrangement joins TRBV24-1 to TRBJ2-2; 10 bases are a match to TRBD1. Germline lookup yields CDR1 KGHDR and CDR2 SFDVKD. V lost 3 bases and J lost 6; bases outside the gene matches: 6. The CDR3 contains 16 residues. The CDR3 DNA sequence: TGTGCCACCAGTGATCCCGGGACAGGGGAAGCCGGGGAGCTGTTTTTT. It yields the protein CATSDPGTGEAGELFF.

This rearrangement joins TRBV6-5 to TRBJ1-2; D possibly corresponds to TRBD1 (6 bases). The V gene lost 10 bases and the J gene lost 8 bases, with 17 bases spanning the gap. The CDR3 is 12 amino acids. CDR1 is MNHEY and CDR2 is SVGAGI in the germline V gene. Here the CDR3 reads CAILSTRGGYTF. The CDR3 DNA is TGTGCCATCTTATCGACTAGGGGGGGCTACACCTTC.